This T cell receptor beta chain was identified in a study of regulatory T cells in long-lasting Graves disease. This clonotype was seen ten or more times. Its specificity is not known. Time point in this sample: persistent/refractory GD, antithyroid drugs over 5 years with positive TRAb. PBMCs were the source of the RNA used for TCR sequencing. Investigators prepared the TCR beta libraries by applying iRepertoire HTBI primers and Arm-PCR of CDR3 regions. TCRdb fed the multiplex PCR reads into MiXCR, producing one record per CDR3 protein. The sample shows 700,000 or so distinct CDR3 sequences, about 30% of them seen only once. Study results and caveats: Fewer public clonotypes were shared by new patients (under 1,000) than by persistent patients (roughly 2,500). Persistent Graves' patients possessed reduced TCR diversity relative to recently diagnosed ones. Persistent disease samples used TRBV28, TRBJ1-2 and TRBJ2-5 preferentially.

CDR1 and CDR2 (germline): MNHEY, SMNVEV (reference sequence). V shed 0 bases and J shed 4 bases, with 19 bases lying between them. The CDR3 extends over 17 amino acids. This sample comprised peripheral blood mononuclear cells (PBMCs), obtained when the disease was refractory, from a patient treated with antithyroid drugs. The chain couples TRBV27 to TRBJ2-7, with TRBD1 as a possible D gene (7 bases). The receptor was derived from a female donor with Graves disease. The DNA of the CDR3 is TGTGCCAGCAGTTTATCGTGGCTACAGGGGAGCGGGTACGAGCAGTACTTC. Its protein product is CASSLSWLQGSGYEQYF.